The source of this T cell receptor (beta chain) is a study of STAT5B mutations in CD4+ large granular lymphocyte leukemia. This clone appeared once. The V end lost 5 bases, the J end lost 3 bases, and 20 bases lay between the germline ends. Germline V gene data show CDR1 as ENHRY and CDR2 as SYGVKD. This CDR3 is 16 amino acids long. Produced via immunoSEQ multiplex PCR; TCRdb's table is partial and in-frame only. The repertoire holds roughly 46,000 clones, with more than 65% as singletons. This rearrangement joins TRBV10-3 to TRBJ2-7; no firm D call. The material sequenced was CD4+ T cells from blood buffy coats. The origin of this receptor is a human donor in good health. CDR3 sequence (DNA): TGTGCCATCAGTCCTTTTGGGCATAGGAATTTCTACGAGCAGTACTTC. Translated: CAISPFGHRNFYEQYF.